This record concerns one T cell receptor (beta chain) sequence. The CDR3 is made up of 16 amino acids. Germline CDR1 is MNHEY and CDR2 is SVGAGI. Deletions cut 3 bases from V and 4 bases from J, with 18 bases between. The sample is drawn from a study of OX40 agonist ivuxolimab in advanced cancers. Overall study: Patients achieving partial responses numbered three: one hepatocellular carcinoma case and two cutaneous melanoma cases.

Sequencing was performed with immunoSEQ multiplex PCR; in TCRdb, only in-frame clones are kept and a portion is missing. The table records tens of thousands of clones, just over 90% of them present only once. The specimen was CD4+ or CD8+ T cells sorted from blood, collected in a trial of the OX40 agonist ivuxolimab. The clonotype originates from an adult with an advanced solid tumor such as melanoma, head and neck, liver or kidney cancer. The chain is built from TRBV6-5 and TRBJ1-1; tentatively, D is TRBD1 (5 bases). For the CDR3, the DNA is TGTGCCAGCAGTTATCAGGGCCGAGGGTTGAGCACTGAAGCTTTCTTT. The encoded protein is CASSYQGRGLSTEAFF.